These T cell receptor beta chains were read from a single sample in a study of cytomegalovirus exposure and HLA in healthy donors. TCRdb's copy holds only in-frame clones and misses some; the assay was immunoSEQ multiplex PCR. Altogether 200,000 or so clones are present, roughly 80% being singletons, with the ten largest covering approximately 2.8%. Material: PBMCs. Every receptor here comes from a man aged 25-45 years in good health and CMV-seronegative. Each CDR3 is given with its conserved first and last residue. Fields, in order: CDR3 protein, D gene, clone size, V gene, J gene. D genes are given only for firm matches. Size values are once, few and many counts, or a class for expanded clones, and some rows have none.

CDR3: CASSLAGLFYNEQFF
D: -
size: -
V: TRBV7-8
J: TRBJ2-1

CDR3: CASSLDQRSREQFF
D: -
size: -
V: TRBV5-4
J: TRBJ2-1

CDR3: CASSLGSGGADEQFF
D: TRBD2
size: -
V: TRBV7-6
J: TRBJ2-1

CDR3: CASSPTSGNEQFF
D: TRBD2
size: -
V: TRBV5-6
J: TRBJ2-1

CDR3: CASKQGNSPLHF
D: -
size: -
V: TRBV7-9
J: TRBJ1-6

CDR3: CAISQENTEAFF
D: -
size: few
V: TRBV10-3
J: TRBJ1-1

CDR3: CASSLSGDSYEQYF
D: TRBD2
size: -
V: TRBV2
J: TRBJ2-7

CDR3: CASSFTGANEQYF
D: -
size: -
V: TRBV11-3
J: TRBJ2-7

CDR3: CASKQGNTGELFF
D: -
size: once
V: TRBV6-6
J: TRBJ2-2

CDR3: CASSQGEANNSPLHF
D: -
size: -
V: TRBV4-1
J: TRBJ1-6

CDR3: CASSWFGGGGDQPQHF
D: -
size: few
V: TRBV5-6
J: TRBJ1-5

CDR3: CASSAASGGAYETQYF
D: TRBD2
size: -
V: TRBV13
J: TRBJ2-5

CDR3: CSSSRTDQETQYF
D: -
size: -
V: TRBV5-4
J: TRBJ2-5

CDR3: CASSSGTASRAGELFF
D: TRBD1
size: -
V: TRBV6-5
J: TRBJ2-2

CDR3: CASSPETRAYEQYF
D: -
size: -
V: TRBV18
J: TRBJ2-7

CDR3: CASSHGQSNYGYTF
D: -
size: -
V: TRBV28
J: TRBJ1-2

CDR3: CASSLGQGGTGELFF
D: TRBD1
size: -
V: TRBV7-9
J: TRBJ2-2

CDR3: CASSLGLHQPQHF
D: -
size: -
V: TRBV11-2
J: TRBJ1-5

CDR3: CASSRDRTSGGSSYEQYF
D: TRBD2
size: -
V: TRBV2
J: TRBJ2-7

CDR3: CASLTRTGTLSGTGELFF
D: TRBD1
size: -
V: TRBV2
J: TRBJ2-2

CDR3: CASSQARTGQNTIYF
D: TRBD1
size: -
V: TRBV4-3
J: TRBJ1-3

CDR3: CASSLGQGSPYEQYF
D: TRBD1
size: -
V: TRBV11-2
J: TRBJ2-7

CDR3: CASSQDRLPGNSPLHF
D: -
size: -
V: TRBV4-3
J: TRBJ1-6

CDR3: CASSLAGREGGGYTF
D: -
size: once
V: TRBV5-1
J: TRBJ1-2

CDR3: CASSLAQGNTEAFF
D: -
size: few
V: TRBV7-9
J: TRBJ1-1

CDR3: CASSQVPGNTGELFF
D: -
size: -
V: TRBV4-1
J: TRBJ2-2

CDR3: CASSYGGGYGYTF
D: -
size: -
V: TRBV6-6
J: TRBJ1-2

CDR3: CASTIQETQYF
D: -
size: few
V: TRBV9
J: TRBJ2-5

CDR3: CASSATGGMNTEAFF
D: -
size: -
V: TRBV5-1
J: TRBJ1-1

CDR3: CASGQGAGNTIYF
D: TRBD1
size: -
V: TRBV27
J: TRBJ1-3

CDR3: CASSKGTSNTEAFF
D: -
size: once
V: TRBV2
J: TRBJ1-1

CDR3: CAISDPGQGPLGPQHF
D: TRBD1
size: -
V: TRBV10-3
J: TRBJ1-5

CDR3: CATQAGTYNEQFF
D: TRBD2
size: -
V: TRBV15
J: TRBJ2-1

CDR3: CASSQDPQTNYGYTF
D: -
size: -
V: TRBV4-3
J: TRBJ1-2

CDR3: CASSQDRVINTEAFF
D: TRBD1
size: -
V: TRBV27
J: TRBJ1-1

CDR3: CASSLLRSYEQYF
D: -
size: -
V: TRBV5-8
J: TRBJ2-7

CDR3: CASSIRTNTDTQYF
D: -
size: -
V: TRBV5-1
J: TRBJ2-3

CDR3: CASSLADGELFF
D: -
size: -
V: TRBV5-1
J: TRBJ2-2

CDR3: CASSQSGRGEETQYF
D: TRBD2
size: -
V: TRBV7-3
J: TRBJ2-5

CDR3: CASSQELTGGTGELFF
D: TRBD1
size: -
V: TRBV4-1
J: TRBJ2-2

CDR3: CSAQGGGDTQYF
D: -
size: -
V: TRBV29-1
J: TRBJ2-3